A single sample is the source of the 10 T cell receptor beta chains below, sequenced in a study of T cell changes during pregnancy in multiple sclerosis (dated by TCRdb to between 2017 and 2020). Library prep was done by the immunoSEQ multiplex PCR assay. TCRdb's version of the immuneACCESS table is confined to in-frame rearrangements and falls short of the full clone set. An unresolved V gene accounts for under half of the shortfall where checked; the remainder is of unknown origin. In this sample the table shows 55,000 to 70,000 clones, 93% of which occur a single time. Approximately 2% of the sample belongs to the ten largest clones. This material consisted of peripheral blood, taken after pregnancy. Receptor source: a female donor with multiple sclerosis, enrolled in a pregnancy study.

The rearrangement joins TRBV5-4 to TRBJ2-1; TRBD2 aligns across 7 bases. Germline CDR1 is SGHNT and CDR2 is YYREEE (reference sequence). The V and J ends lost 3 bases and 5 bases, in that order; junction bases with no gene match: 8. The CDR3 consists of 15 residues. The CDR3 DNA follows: TGTGCCAGCAGCTGGGCGGGAGTAGTGGACAATGAGCAGTTCTTC. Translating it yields CASSWAGVVDNEQFF.

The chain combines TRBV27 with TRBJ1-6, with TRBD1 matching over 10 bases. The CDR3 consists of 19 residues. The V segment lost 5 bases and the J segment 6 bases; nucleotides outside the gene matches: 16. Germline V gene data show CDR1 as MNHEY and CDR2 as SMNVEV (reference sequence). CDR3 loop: CASSRTGTGDIGSNSPLHF. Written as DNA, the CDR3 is TGTGCCAGCAGTCGAACCGGGACAGGGGATATAGGGAGTAATTCACCCCTCCACTTT.

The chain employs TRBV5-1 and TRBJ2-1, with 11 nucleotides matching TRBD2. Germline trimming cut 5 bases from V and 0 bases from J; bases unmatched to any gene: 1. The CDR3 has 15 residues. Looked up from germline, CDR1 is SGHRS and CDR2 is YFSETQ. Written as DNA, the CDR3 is TGCGCCAGCAGAACTAGCGGGAGCTCCTACAATGAGCAGTTCTTC. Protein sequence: CASRTSGSSYNEQFF.

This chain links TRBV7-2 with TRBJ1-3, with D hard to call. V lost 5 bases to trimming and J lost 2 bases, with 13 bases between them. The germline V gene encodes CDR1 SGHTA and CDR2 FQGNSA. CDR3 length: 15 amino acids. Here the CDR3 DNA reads TGTGCCAGCAGCCGAGCGAGACGGGCTGGAAACACCATATATTTT. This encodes CASSRARRAGNTIYF. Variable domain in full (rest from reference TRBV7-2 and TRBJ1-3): GAGVSQSPSNKVTEKGKDVELRCDPISGHTALYWYRQSLGQGLEFLIYFQGNSAPDKSGLPSDRFSAERTGGSVSTLTIQRTQQEDSAVYLCASSRARRAGNTIYFGEGSWLTVV.

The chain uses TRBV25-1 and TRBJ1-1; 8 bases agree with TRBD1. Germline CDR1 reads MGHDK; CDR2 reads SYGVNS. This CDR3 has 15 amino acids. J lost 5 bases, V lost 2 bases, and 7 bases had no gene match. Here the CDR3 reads CASSEDRGSFTEAFF. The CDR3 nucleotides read TGTGCCAGCAGTGAAGACAGGGGTTCGTTTACTGAAGCTTTCTTT.

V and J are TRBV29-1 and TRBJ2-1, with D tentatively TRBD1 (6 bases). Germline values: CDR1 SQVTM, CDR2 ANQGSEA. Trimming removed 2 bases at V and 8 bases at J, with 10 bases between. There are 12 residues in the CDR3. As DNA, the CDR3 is TGCAGCGTTGAAAAGGGGGTCGATGAGCAGTTCTTC. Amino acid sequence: CSVEKGVDEQFF.

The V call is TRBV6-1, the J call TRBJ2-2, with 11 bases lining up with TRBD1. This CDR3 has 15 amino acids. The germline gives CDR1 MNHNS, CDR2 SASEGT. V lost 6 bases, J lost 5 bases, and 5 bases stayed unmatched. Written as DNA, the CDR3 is TGTGCCAGCAGAGCCGGGACAGGGGGGACCGGGGAGCTGTTTTTT. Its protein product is CASRAGTGGTGELFF.

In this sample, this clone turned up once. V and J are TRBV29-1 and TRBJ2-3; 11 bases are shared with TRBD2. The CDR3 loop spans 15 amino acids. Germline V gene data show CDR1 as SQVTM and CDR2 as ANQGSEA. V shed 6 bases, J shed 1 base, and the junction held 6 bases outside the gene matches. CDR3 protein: CSVGLLAGGTDTQYF. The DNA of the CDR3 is TGCAGCGTAGGCCTACTAGCGGGAGGCACAGATACGCAGTATTTT.

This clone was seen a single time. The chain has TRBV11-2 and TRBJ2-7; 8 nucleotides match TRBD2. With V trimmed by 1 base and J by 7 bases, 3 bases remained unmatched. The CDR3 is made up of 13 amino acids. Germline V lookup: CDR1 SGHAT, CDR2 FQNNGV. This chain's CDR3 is CASSLVVAGEQYF. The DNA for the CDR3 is TGTGCCAGCAGCTTAGTCGTAGCGGGGGAGCAGTACTTC.

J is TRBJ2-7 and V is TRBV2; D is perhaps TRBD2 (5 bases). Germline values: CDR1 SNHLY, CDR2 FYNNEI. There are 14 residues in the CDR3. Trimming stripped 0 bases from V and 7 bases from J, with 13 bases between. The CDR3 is CASSEALGLAEQYF. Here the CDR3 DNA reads TGTGCCAGCAGTGAAGCGCTTGGGTTAGCGGAGCAGTACTTC. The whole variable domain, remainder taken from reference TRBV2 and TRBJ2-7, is EPEVTQTPSHQVTQMGQEVILRCVPISNHLYFYWYRQILGQKVEFLVSFYNNEISEKSEIFDDQFSVERPDGSNFTLKIRSTKLEDSAMYFCASSEALGLAEQYFGPGTRLTVT.